This T cell receptor (beta chain) was captured by sequencing in a study of glioma-infiltrating T cells after dendritic cell vaccination (dated by TCRdb to about 2016). For context, the study as a whole: The cohort included 15 or so glioblastoma patients drawn from Phase I and II dendritic cell vaccination trials, of whom 9 were newly diagnosed and 6 had recurrent disease. Survival after dendritic cell vaccination was correlated with TCR sequencing metrics such as TIL content and the overlap between tumor and blood repertoires. Each patient was given three intradermal dendritic cell vaccine injections, spaced two weeks apart, in the arm below the axilla. To make the vaccine, monocyte-derived dendritic cells were cultured for under eight days with IL-4 and GM-CSF and then pulsed overnight with autologous tumor lysate. In glioblastoma patients vaccinated with dendritic cells, deep sequencing of TCR beta CDR3 regions served to measure the amount of tumor-infiltrating lymphocytes and to compare repertoires between tumor and blood. Between about 2003 and 2012, patients were given autologous tumor lysate-pulsed dendritic cell vaccination.

Deletion took 0 bases off V and 3 bases off J, with a span of 15 bases between the germline ends. The CDR3 goes from the cysteine to the phenylalanine over 17 residues. The kept DNA is CDR3 alone, 51 bases in frame from the first base. From the germline V gene (reference sequence), CDR1 is SEHNR and CDR2 is FQNEAQ. Turning to this clone: Its antigen target is currently unknown. No much larger clonotype is one base removed from it; base qualities were not supplied.

Using the immunoSEQ assay, TCRB CDR3 regions were amplified from roughly 1.9 micrograms of genomic DNA, or from all available DNA when less than that was on hand. The multiplex PCR relied on 60 forward primers for TCR V beta segments and 13 reverse primers for J beta segments. Synthetic control templates were spiked into each sample at limiting dilution to estimate reads per starting template. Sequencing produced 87 bp reads on the Illumina HiSeq System. In the authors' own workflow: PCR and sequencing errors were removed by a nearest neighbor algorithm that merged closely related sequences. TCR overlap was defined as the percentage of unique tumor TCR beta sequences that were also present in the same patient's peripheral blood. The table was pulled from immuneACCESS by TCRdb, which kept in-frame rearrangements only. Such tables lose some clones; where checked, under half of the loss comes from unresolved V genes, and the rest has no known cause. V, J and clone size are those of that table, while D and trimming were read from the DNA. A total of 60,000 to 70,000 clones appear in this sample, around four fifths of them only once. About 10% of the sample is in the top ten clones.

Overall study outcomes, separate from this receptor: The three-group TCR overlap response model was characterized as speculative, and prospective validation of the model was stated to be required. No direct relationship between TCR clonality and survival was found, suggesting that a diverse polyclonal response may matter. The cohort was small and heterogeneous, only a few patients had full blood and tumor sets, and even fewer had initial-recurrent tumor pairs. Longer time to progression and overall survival after dendritic cell vaccination were predicted by higher estimated pretreatment TIL content.

Selection of patients required sufficient residual fresh-frozen tumor tissue and over two years of available survival data. None of the glioblastoma patients carried an isocitrate dehydrogenase mutation, although molecular status otherwise varied. PBMC were collected before vaccination, two weeks after the third vaccination, and at tumor progression if tumor progression occurred. The Qiagen DNeasy Blood extraction Kit was used to extract genomic DNA. This receptor chain uses TRBV7-9 and TRBJ1-5, with an unclear D gene assignment. Sequencing was performed on blood, taken before dendritic cell vaccination. The TCR was taken from a human donor with glioblastoma. The base sequence is TGTGCCAGCAGCTTAGCGCTTACCGACTCCCTCAATCAGCCCCAGCATTTT. This translates into CASSLALTDSLNQPQHF.